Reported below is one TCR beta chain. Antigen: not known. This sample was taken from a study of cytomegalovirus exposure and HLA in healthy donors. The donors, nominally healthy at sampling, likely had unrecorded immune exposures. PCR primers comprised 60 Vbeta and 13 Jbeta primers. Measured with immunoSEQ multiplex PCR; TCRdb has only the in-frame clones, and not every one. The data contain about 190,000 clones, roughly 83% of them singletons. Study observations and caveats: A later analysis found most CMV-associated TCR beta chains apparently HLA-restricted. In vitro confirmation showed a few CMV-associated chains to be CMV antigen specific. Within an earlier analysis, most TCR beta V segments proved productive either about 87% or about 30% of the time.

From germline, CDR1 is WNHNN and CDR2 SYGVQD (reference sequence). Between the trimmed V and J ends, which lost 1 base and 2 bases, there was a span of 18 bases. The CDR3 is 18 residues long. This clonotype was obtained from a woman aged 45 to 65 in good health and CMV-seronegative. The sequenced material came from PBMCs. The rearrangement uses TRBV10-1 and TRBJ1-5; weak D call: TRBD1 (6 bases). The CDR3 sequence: CASSEFPQGLSCNQPQHF. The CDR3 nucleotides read TGCGCCAGCAGTGAGTTCCCCCAGGGGTTGTCATGCAATCAGCCCCAGCATTTT.